Listed below are T cell receptor beta chains from one sample, sequenced in a study of T cell changes during pregnancy in multiple sclerosis. Libraries were prepared by immunoSEQ multiplex PCR; TCRdb keeps only in-frame clonotypes and omits some of them. Altogether 70,000 to 80,000 clones are present, 90% to 95% being singletons, with the ten largest covering roughly 1%. Sequencing used peripheral blood, obtained in the first trimester of pregnancy. The receptors come from a female donor with multiple sclerosis, enrolled in a pregnancy study. CDR3s leave out the opening cysteine and the closing phenylalanine or tryptophan. The order of the fields is CDR3 length, J gene, V gene, clone size, CDR3 protein. Size is stated for part of the rows, as once, few or many counts, or as a class when the clone is expanded.

cdr3_length: 13
j_call: TRBJ2-1
v_call: TRBV19
clone_size: -
cdr3_aa: ASSIVASGGNEQF

cdr3_length: 11
j_call: TRBJ1-2
v_call: TRBV10-3
clone_size: -
cdr3_aa: AIRQQENYGYT

cdr3_length: 12
j_call: TRBJ2-7
v_call: TRBV7-9
clone_size: -
cdr3_aa: ASSLGSGAYEQY

cdr3_length: 14
j_call: TRBJ2-7
v_call: TRBV7-6
clone_size: -
cdr3_aa: ASSSSRAGINYEQY

cdr3_length: 16
j_call: TRBJ2-7
v_call: TRBV5-8
clone_size: once
cdr3_aa: ASSLGGWPGQGRGEQY

cdr3_length: 12
j_call: TRBJ1-5
v_call: TRBV4-2
clone_size: -
cdr3_aa: ASSQTGESQPQH

cdr3_length: 14
j_call: TRBJ1-5
v_call: TRBV19
clone_size: -
cdr3_aa: ASSRPTLGSNQPQH

cdr3_length: 18
j_call: TRBJ1-4
v_call: TRBV4-3
clone_size: -
cdr3_aa: ASSQDQIVQGAVSNEKLF

cdr3_length: 11
j_call: TRBJ1-5
v_call: TRBV7-6
clone_size: -
cdr3_aa: ASSLQGDQPQH

cdr3_length: 18
j_call: TRBJ2-3
v_call: TRBV9
clone_size: -
cdr3_aa: ASSVLGLAGGSGGTDTQY

cdr3_length: 11
j_call: TRBJ2-3
v_call: TRBV7-8
clone_size: -
cdr3_aa: ASSSGSTDTQY

cdr3_length: 10
j_call: TRBJ1-2
v_call: TRBV29-1
clone_size: -
cdr3_aa: SVGQGADGYT

cdr3_length: 15
j_call: TRBJ2-5
v_call: TRBV7-2
clone_size: once
cdr3_aa: ASSLGLLAGGQETQY

cdr3_length: 16
j_call: TRBJ1-1
v_call: TRBV7-3
clone_size: -
cdr3_aa: ASSSPGQDTETNTEAF

cdr3_length: 13
j_call: TRBJ2-1
v_call: TRBV6-1
clone_size: -
cdr3_aa: ASSPREAGRDEQF

cdr3_length: 10
j_call: TRBJ1-1
v_call: TRBV11-2
clone_size: -
cdr3_aa: ASSLDDTEAF

cdr3_length: 9
j_call: TRBJ1-5
v_call: TRBV2
clone_size: -
cdr3_aa: ASSVDQPQH

cdr3_length: 12
j_call: TRBJ2-2
v_call: TRBV19
clone_size: -
cdr3_aa: ASSIGGSTGELF

cdr3_length: 12
j_call: TRBJ2-2
v_call: TRBV5-1
clone_size: -
cdr3_aa: ASSRDRGTGELF

cdr3_length: 14
j_call: TRBJ1-5
v_call: TRBV19
clone_size: -
cdr3_aa: ASLISGGSKNQPQH

cdr3_length: 10
j_call: TRBJ1-2
v_call: TRBV6-5
clone_size: -
cdr3_aa: ASSYGAYGYT

cdr3_length: 13
j_call: TRBJ2-6
v_call: TRBV9
clone_size: -
cdr3_aa: ASSVAGTGANVLT